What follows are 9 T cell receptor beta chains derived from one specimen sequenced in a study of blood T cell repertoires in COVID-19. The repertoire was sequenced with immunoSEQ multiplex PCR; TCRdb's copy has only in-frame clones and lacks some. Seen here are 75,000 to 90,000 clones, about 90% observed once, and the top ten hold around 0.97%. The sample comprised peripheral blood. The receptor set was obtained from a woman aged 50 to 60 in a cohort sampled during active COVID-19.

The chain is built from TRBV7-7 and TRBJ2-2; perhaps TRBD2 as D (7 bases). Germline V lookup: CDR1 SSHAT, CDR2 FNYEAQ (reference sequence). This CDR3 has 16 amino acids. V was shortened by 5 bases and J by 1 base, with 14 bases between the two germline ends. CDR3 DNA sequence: TGTGCCAGCAGCCCCGGGGGCGGGGGGAACACCGGGGAGCTGTTTTTT. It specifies CASSPGGGGNTGELFF. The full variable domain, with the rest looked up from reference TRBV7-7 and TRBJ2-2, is GAGVSQSPRYKVTKRGQDVTLRCDPISSHATLYWYQQALGQGPEFLTYFNYEAQPDKSGLPSDRFSAERPEGSISTLTIQRTEQRDSAMYRCASSPGGGGNTGELFFGEGSRLTVL.

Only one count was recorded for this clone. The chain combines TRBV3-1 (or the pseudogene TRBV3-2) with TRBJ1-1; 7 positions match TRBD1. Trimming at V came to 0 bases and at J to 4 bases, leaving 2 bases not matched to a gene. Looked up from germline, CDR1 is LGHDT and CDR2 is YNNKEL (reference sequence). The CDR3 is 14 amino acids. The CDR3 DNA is TGTGCCAGCAGCCAAGATTGGACAGGCACTGAAGCTTTCTTT. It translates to CASSQDWTGTEAFF.

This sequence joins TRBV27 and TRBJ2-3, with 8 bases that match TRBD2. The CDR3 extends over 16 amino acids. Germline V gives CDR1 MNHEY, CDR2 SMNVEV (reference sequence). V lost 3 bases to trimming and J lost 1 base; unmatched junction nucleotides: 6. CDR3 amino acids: CASSLDRLARTDTQYF. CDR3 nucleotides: TGTGCCAGCAGTTTGGACCGACTAGCGCGCACAGATACGCAGTATTTT.

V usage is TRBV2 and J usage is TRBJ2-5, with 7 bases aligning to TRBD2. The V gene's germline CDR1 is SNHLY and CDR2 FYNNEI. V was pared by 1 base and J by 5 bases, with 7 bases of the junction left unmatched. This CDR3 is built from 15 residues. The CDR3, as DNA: TGTGCCAGCAGTGAAGAGGGGAGGGCCGGGGAGACCCAGTACTTC. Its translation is CASSEEGRAGETQYF.

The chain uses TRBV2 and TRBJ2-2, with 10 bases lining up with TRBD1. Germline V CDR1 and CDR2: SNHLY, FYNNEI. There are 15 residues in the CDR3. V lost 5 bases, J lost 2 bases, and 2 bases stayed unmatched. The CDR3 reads CASSWDRGNTGELFF. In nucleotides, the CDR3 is TGTGCCAGCAGTTGGGACAGGGGAAACACCGGGGAGCTGTTTTTT.

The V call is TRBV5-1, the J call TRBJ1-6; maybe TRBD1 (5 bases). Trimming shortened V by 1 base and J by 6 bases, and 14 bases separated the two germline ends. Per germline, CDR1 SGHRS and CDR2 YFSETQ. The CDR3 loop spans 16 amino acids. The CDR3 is CASSLSSGGGNSPLHF. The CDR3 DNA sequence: TGCGCCAGCAGCTTGTCATCCGGGGGAGGTAATTCACCCCTCCACTTT.

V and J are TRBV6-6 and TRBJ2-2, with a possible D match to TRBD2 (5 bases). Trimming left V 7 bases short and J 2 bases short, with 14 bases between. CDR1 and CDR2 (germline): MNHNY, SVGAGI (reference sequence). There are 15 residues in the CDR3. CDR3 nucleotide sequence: TGTGCCAGCAACGGGCCTAGCAGAAACACCGGGGAGCTGTTTTTT. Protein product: CASNGPSRNTGELFF.

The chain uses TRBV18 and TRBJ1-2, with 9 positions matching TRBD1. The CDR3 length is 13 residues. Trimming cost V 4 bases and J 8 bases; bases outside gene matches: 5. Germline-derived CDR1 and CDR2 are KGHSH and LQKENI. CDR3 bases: TGTGCCAGCTCACGGCGGACAGGGGACGGCTACACCTTC. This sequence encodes CASSRRTGDGYTF.

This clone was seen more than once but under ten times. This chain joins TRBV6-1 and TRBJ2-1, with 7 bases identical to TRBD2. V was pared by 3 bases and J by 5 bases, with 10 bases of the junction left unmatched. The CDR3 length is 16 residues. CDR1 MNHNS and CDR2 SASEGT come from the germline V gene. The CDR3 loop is CASSERGGTTNNEQFF. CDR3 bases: TGTGCCAGCAGTGAGCGTGGGGGGACTACTAACAATGAGCAGTTCTTC.